The 25 T cell receptor beta chains reported below all come from one sample, sequenced in a study of response to subunit inactivated influenza vaccine. TCRdb passed the RT-PCR reads through MiXCR, listing each CDR3 protein once. There are just over 300,000 distinct CDR3 sequences in the sample; 20% to 25% occur only once, and approximately 10% lies in the top ten. The source was PBMCs from blood, collected less than 22 months after vaccination. These receptors all come from a man between 50 and 70 years old who received an inactivated influenza vaccine.

In its sample, this clonotype was seen a few times. The rearrangement joins TRBV27 to TRBJ1-5; D is unresolved. The CDR3 contains 12 residues. Germline CDR1 is MNHEY and CDR2 is SMNVEV (reference sequence). Trimming took 5 bases from V and 8 from J, leaving 10 bases between them. CDR3: CASSPPGEPQHF. The CDR3 DNA is TGTGCCAGCAGTCCCCCCGGGGAGCCCCAGCATTTT.

This clonotype was counted at least ten times. V is TRBV7-9 and J is TRBJ1-1; no definite D call. V lost 0 bases, J lost 1 base, and 9 bases lay in between. Per germline, CDR1 SEHNR and CDR2 FQNEAQ (reference sequence). The CDR3 is made up of 15 amino acids. The CDR3 loop reads CASSLAGVKNTEAFF. The CDR3 nucleotides are TGTGCCAGCAGCTTAGCTGGCGTCAAGAACACTGAAGCTTTCTTT.

This clonotype was recorded at least ten times. V gene TRBV29-1 combines with J gene TRBJ1-1; D is perhaps TRBD1 (5 bases). This CDR3 has 11 amino acids. Germline CDR1 reads SQVTM; CDR2 reads ANQGSEA. With 4 bases removed from V and 8 bases from J, the gap between germline ends came to 11 bases. The DNA of the CDR3 is TGCAGCGTTGGGGGGACCCTCGAAGCTTTCTTT. Its translation: CSVGGTLEAFF.

Ten or more counts support this clonotype. The chain's CDR3 is CASSSSAANYNSPLHF. The CDR3, as DNA: TGTGCCAGCAGCTCCTCCGCGGCCAACTATAATTCACCCCTCCACTTT. This chain uses TRBV7-2 with TRBJ1-6; D gene ambiguous. The V gene lost 4 bases and the J gene lost 3 bases, with 13 bases spanning the gap. The CDR3 sequence is 16 residues long. The germline V gene has CDR1 SGHTA and CDR2 FQGNSA.

Comments on this clonotype: Since a much larger clone is just one base distant, this may be a read error. The chain is built from TRBV3-1 and TRBJ1-6; no clear D. The CDR3 spans 15 residues. Germline V gene data show CDR1 as LGHDT and CDR2 as YNNKEL (reference sequence). Here the CDR3 DNA reads TGTGCCTGCAGCCAAGAGGAGACGCCCTATGCGCCCCTCCACTTT. This sequence encodes CACSQEETPYAPLHF.

For the CDR3, the DNA is TGCGCCAGCAGCCAAGATCGTACAGGGGGCAATGAAAAACTGTTTTTT. Translation gives CASSQDRTGGNEKLFF. The chain carries TRBV4-3 and TRBJ1-4; 9 nucleotides agree with TRBD1. Germline V CDR1 and CDR2: LGHNA, YSLEER. V was pared by 0 bases and J by 5 bases, with 4 bases of the junction left unmatched. The CDR3 runs 16 residues.

This clonotype has only one observation. The CDR3 DNA is TGTGCCAGCAGCCACGGAGGGGGCTCCTACGAGCAGTACTTC. It encodes CASSHGGGSYEQYF. This chain connects TRBV11-2 to TRBJ2-7; D may correspond to TRBD1 or TRBD2 (6 bases each). This CDR3 spans 14 amino acids. V was pared by 5 bases and J by 0 bases, with 11 bases between. Germline V gives CDR1 SGHAT, CDR2 FQNNGV.

CDR3 residues: CASSWGASTDTQYF. The CDR3 region has the DNA TGTGCCAGCAGCTGGGGGGCTAGCACAGATACGCAGTATTTT. The rearrangement uses TRBV9 and TRBJ2-3; TRBD1 or TRBD2 may be the D gene (6 bases each). The ends were cut back, 4 bases at V and 0 bases at J, with 9 bases in the middle. The germline gives CDR1 SGDLS, CDR2 YYNGEE. This CDR3 has 14 residues. Together with reference TRBV9 and TRBJ2-3, the CDR3 gives the full variable domain: DSGVTQTPKHLITATGQRVTLRCSPRSGDLSVYWYQQSLDQGLQFLIQYYNGEERAKGNILERFSAQQFPDLHSELNLSSLELGDSALYFCASSWGASTDTQYFGPGTRLTVL.

This clonotype appeared a few times. The chain combines TRBV11-2 with TRBJ2-5; D unclear. This CDR3 is 13 amino acids long. The germline V gene has CDR1 SGHAT and CDR2 FQNNGV. V was trimmed by 3 bases and J by 0 bases, leaving 5 bases between them. The CDR3 loop reads CASSFDNQETQYF. The CDR3 DNA follows: TGTGCCAGCAGCTTCGACAACCAAGAGACCCAGTACTTC.

The table lists this clonotype with many counts. This rearrangement joins TRBV7-8 to TRBJ2-7, with 7 bases fitting TRBD2. Germline CDR1 and CDR2: SGHVS and FQNEAQ. The CDR3 sequence is 14 residues long. The J segment lost 0 bases and the V segment lost 6 bases, leaving 5 bases of the junction unmatched. The CDR3 coding sequence is TGTGCCAGCAGGAACGGGAGGTTCTCCTACGAGCAGTACTTC. Its translation is CASRNGRFSYEQYF.

The rearrangement joins TRBV11-2 to TRBJ2-7; tentatively, D is TRBD1 or TRBD2 (5 bases each). Trimming took 7 bases from V and 1 from J, leaving 17 bases between them. CDR1 and CDR2 (germline): SGHAT, FQNNGV. The CDR3 runs to 15 residues. CDR3 protein: CASTTLWGRSYEQYF. CDR3 sequence (DNA): TGTGCCAGCACCACCCTTTGGGGGAGATCCTACGAGCAGTACTTC.

This clonotype was recorded a few times. This chain joins TRBV20-1 and TRBJ2-7; D is perhaps TRBD2 (6 bases). Germline V gene data show CDR1 as DFQATT and CDR2 as SNEGSKA (reference sequence). The CDR3 loop spans 12 amino acids. Trimming left V 5 bases short and J 3 bases short, with 11 bases between. The CDR3 coding sequence is TGCAGTGCTGATGACGGGAGCTACGAGCAGTACTTC. Residues: CSADDGSYEQYF.

This clonotype was seen at least ten times. The chain couples TRBV7-8 to TRBJ2-1; no clear D gene. The CDR3 contains 17 residues. V was shortened by 0 bases and J by 0 bases, with 12 bases between the two germline ends. CDR1 and CDR2 (germline): SGHVS, FQNEAQ. The CDR3 nucleotides are TGTGCCAGCAGCTTAGCCATCGTCTCCAGCTCCTACAATGAGCAGTTCTTC. It codes for CASSLAIVSSSYNEQFF. The variable domain in full, with the rest retrieved from reference TRBV7-8 and TRBJ2-1, is GAGVSQSPRYKVAKRGQDVALRCDPISGHVSLFWYQQALGQGPEFLTYFQNEAQLDKSGLPSDRFFAERPEGSVSTLKIQRTQQEDSAVYLCASSLAIVSSSYNEQFFGPGTRLTVL.

This clonotype came up a few times. For the CDR3, the DNA is TGTGCCAGCAGTTTAACCTACAGGGTGGAAATGAACACTGAAGCTTTCTTT. Its protein is CASSLTYRVEMNTEAFF. The chain has TRBV27 and TRBJ1-1; tentative D call: TRBD1 (6 bases). This CDR3 is built from 17 residues. The V end was cut by 2 bases, the J end by 0 bases, with 16 bases between. Germline assignment: CDR1 MNHEY and CDR2 SMNVEV (reference sequence).

About this clonotype itself: The junction departs from the called germline gene at one end, perhaps through a read error. This rearrangement joins TRBV12-5 to TRBJ2-2; D unclear. Per the germline V gene, CDR1 is LGHNT and CDR2 is FRNRAP. The CDR3 has 12 amino acids. The CDR3 DNA sequence: TGTGTTAGTGGTCTAGACACCGGGGAGCTGTTTTTT. It encodes CVSGLDTGELFF.

This clonotype was counted once. The CDR3 nucleotides are TGTGCCACTGGGGAACTAGCGGCCTACCAAGAGACCCAGTACTTC. It specifies CATGELAAYQETQYF. The V and J genes are TRBV2 and TRBJ2-5, with 8 bases lining up with TRBD2. Losses at the gene ends were 10 bases for V and 0 bases for J; bases not matched to a gene: 10. Germline CDR1 and CDR2: SNHLY and FYNNEI. This CDR3 is 15 amino acids long.

This clonotype was detected only a few times. The genes are TRBV12-3 or TRBV12-4 and TRBJ1-5; maybe TRBD1 (5 bases). This CDR3 region has 17 residues. Trimming stripped 6 bases from V and 2 bases from J, with 20 bases between. CDR3 residues: CASSGWGGSSGNQPQHF. The CDR3 DNA follows: TGTGCCAGCAGCGGTTGGGGGGGATCCTCAGGCAATCAGCCCCAGCATTTT.

This clonotype was seen repeatedly, ten times or more. The V call is TRBV20-1, the J call TRBJ1-1, with TRBD1 matching 8 bases. The CDR3 covers 13 residues. Germline V gives CDR1 DFQATT, CDR2 SNEGSKA (reference sequence). V dropped 5 bases and J dropped 6; count of bases not matched to a gene: 8. The DNA of the CDR3 is TGCAGTGCTCGCTGGGGACAGGACCCTGAAGCTTTCTTT. This sequence encodes CSARWGQDPEAFF.

This clonotype was observed many times. The chain is built from TRBV2 and TRBJ1-3, with D uncertain. The V gene's germline CDR1 is SNHLY and CDR2 FYNNEI. The germline V and J ends were trimmed by 3 bases and 0 bases, with 12 bases remaining between them. The CDR3 runs to 16 residues. The CDR3 DNA reads as TGTGCCAGCAGTGATGGAACAGCAAACTCTGGAAACACCATATATTTT. As protein: CASSDGTANSGNTIYF.

CDR3 coding DNA: TGTGCCAGCAGCCTTTGGGGGCAGACTAGCAATCAGCCCCAGCATTTT. It codes for CASSLWGQTSNQPQHF. The rearrangement joins TRBV7-8 to TRBJ1-5; D possibly corresponds to TRBD1 (6 bases). CDR3 length equals 16 residues. Germline CDR1 reads SGHVS; CDR2 reads FQNEAQ. Trimming shortened V by 5 bases and J by 0 bases, and 14 bases separated the two germline ends.

The chain combines TRBV6-1 with TRBJ2-2; D might be TRBD1 (5 bases). Germline values: CDR1 MNHNS, CDR2 SASEGT. CDR3 length: 14 residues. Trimming removed 6 bases from V and 3 bases from J, with 11 bases in between. The CDR3 DNA reads TGTGCCAGCAGCCCCGGACAAGACACCGGGGAGCTGTTTTTT. Amino acids: CASSPGQDTGELFF.

The chain carries TRBV4-1 and TRBJ2-7; 8 bases align to TRBD1. The V gene end was trimmed by 2 bases and the J gene end by 2 bases; junction bases not matched to a gene: 14. The CDR3 runs 18 residues. Germline values: CDR1 MGHRA, CDR2 YSYEKL. As DNA, the CDR3 is TGCGCCAGCAGCCAAACTATCGGGACAGGCCCCGGAGCCTACGAGCAGTACTTC. This encodes CASSQTIGTGPGAYEQYF.

This clonotype showed up just a few times. The rearrangement links TRBV29-1 to TRBJ1-4, with 11 nucleotides matching TRBD1. J gave up 7 bases and V 7 bases, and 8 bases lay outside the gene matches. The CDR3 loop spans 14 amino acids. Per germline, CDR1 SQVTM and CDR2 ANQGSEA. CDR3 nucleotide sequence: TGCAGCGCTTCGACGGGGACAGGGGGTGAAAAACTGTTTTTT. This encodes CSASTGTGGEKLFF.

This clonotype was detected only a few times. This CDR3 reads CAIQDRVDTEAFF. In nucleotides, the CDR3 is TGTGCCATTCAGGACAGGGTTGACACTGAAGCTTTCTTT. V gene TRBV10-3 combines with J gene TRBJ1-1; 8 positions match TRBD1. Trimming took 9 bases from V and 3 from J; bases not matched to a gene: 6. Germline CDR1 reads ENHRY; CDR2 reads SYGVKD. The CDR3 covers 13 residues.

The sample holds a few counts of this clonotype. V usage is TRBV10-3 and J usage is TRBJ1-2; the D gene is possibly TRBD1 (6 bases). This CDR3 has 13 residues. CDR1 is ENHRY, CDR2 SYGVKD, per germline. V gave up 6 bases and J gave up 4 bases, with 12 bases separating them. The CDR3 sequence: CAISDQGSYGYTF. In DNA form, the CDR3 reads TGTGCCATCAGCGACCAGGGGTCCTATGGCTACACCTTC.